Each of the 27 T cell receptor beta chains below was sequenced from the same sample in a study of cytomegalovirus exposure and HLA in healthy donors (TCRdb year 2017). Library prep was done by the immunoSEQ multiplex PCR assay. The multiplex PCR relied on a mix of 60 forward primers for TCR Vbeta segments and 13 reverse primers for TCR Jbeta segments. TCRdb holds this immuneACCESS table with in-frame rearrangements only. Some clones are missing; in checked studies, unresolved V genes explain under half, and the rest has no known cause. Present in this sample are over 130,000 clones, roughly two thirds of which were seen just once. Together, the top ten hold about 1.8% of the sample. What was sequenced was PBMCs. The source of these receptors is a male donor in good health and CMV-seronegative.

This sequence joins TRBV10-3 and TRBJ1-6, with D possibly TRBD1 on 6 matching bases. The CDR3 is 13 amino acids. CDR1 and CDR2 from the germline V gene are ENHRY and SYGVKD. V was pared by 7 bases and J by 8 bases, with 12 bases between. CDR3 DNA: TGTGCCATCACCCGGGACACGGATTCACCCCTCCACTTT. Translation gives CAITRDTDSPLHF.

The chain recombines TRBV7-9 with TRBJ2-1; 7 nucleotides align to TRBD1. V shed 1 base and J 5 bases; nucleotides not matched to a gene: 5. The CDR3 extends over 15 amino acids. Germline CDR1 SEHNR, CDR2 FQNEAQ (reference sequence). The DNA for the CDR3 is TGTGCCAGCAGCTTAGGACAGGGCGTAGACAATGAGCAGTTCTTC. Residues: CASSLGQGVDNEQFF.

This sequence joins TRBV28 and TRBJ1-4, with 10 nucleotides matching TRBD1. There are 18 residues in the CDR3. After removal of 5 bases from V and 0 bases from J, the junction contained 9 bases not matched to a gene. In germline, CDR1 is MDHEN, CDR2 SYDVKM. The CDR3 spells CASSPGGTGAATNEKLFF. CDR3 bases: TGTGCCAGCAGTCCCGGGGGGACAGGGGCTGCAACTAATGAAAAACTGTTTTTT.

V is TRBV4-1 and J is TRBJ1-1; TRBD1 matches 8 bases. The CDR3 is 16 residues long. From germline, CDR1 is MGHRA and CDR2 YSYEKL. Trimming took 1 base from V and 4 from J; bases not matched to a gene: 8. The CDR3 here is CASSQVQGASGTEAFF. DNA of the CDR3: TGCGCCAGCAGCCAAGTCCAGGGGGCGTCTGGCACTGAAGCTTTCTTT.

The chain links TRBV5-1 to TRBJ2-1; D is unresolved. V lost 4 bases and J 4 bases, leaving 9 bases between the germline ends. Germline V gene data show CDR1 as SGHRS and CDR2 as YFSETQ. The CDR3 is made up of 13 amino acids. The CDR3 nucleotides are TGCGCCAGCAGCCTCCACCAGTACAATGAGCAGTTCTTC. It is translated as CASSLHQYNEQFF.

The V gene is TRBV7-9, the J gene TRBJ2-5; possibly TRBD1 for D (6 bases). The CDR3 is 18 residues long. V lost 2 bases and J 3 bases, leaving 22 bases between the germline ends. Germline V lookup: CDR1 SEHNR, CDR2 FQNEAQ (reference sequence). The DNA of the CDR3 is TGTGCCAGCAGCTTACCAACCAGGGGACAAAAAACCGAAGAGACCCAGTACTTC. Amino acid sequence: CASSLPTRGQKTEETQYF.

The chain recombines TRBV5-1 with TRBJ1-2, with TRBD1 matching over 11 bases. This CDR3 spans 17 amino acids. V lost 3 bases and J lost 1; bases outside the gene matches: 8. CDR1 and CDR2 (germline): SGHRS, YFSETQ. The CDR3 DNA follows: TGCGCCAGCAGCTGGGAAGGACAGGGGGCGCATAACTATGGCTACACCTTC. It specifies CASSWEGQGAHNYGYTF.

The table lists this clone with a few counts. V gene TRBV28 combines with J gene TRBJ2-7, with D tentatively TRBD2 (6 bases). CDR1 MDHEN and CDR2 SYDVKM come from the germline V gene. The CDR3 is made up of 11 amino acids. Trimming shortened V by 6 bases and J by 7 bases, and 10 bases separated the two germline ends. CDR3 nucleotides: TGTGCCAGCAGCCTTAGCGGTGAGCAGTACTTC. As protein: CASSLSGEQYF.

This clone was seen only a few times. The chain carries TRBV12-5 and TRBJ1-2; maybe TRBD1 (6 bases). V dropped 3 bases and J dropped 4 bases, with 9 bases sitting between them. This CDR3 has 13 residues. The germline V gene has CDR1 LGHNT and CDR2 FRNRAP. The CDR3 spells CASGFDRLYGYTF. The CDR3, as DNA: TGTGCTAGTGGTTTTGACAGGCTCTATGGCTACACCTTC.

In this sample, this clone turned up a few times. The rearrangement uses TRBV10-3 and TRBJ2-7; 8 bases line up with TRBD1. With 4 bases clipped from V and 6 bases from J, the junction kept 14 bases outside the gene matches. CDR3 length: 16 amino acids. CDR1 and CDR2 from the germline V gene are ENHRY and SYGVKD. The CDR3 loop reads CAISAEVGTGILEQYF. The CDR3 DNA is TGTGCCATCAGTGCAGAAGTGGGGACAGGCATCCTCGAGCAGTACTTC.

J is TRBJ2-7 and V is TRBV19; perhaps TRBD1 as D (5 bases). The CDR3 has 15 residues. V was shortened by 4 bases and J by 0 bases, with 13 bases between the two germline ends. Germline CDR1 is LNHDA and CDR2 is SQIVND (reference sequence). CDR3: CASSSQPTASYEQYF. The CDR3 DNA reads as TGTGCCAGTAGTAGCCAACCGACAGCCTCCTACGAGCAGTACTTC.

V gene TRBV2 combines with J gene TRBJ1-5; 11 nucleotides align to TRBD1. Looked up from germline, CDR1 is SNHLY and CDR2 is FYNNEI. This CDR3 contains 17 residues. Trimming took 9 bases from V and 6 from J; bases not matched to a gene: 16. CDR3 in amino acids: CASTGETGTGGIQPQHF. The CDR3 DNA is TGTGCCAGTACCGGAGAAACCGGGACAGGGGGTATTCAGCCCCAGCATTTT.

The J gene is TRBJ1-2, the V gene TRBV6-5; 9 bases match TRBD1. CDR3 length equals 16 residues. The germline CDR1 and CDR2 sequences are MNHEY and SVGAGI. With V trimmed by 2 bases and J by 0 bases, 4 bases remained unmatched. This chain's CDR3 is CASSYAGTGTNYGYTF. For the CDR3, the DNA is TGTGCCAGCAGTTACGCAGGGACAGGGACTAACTATGGCTACACCTTC.

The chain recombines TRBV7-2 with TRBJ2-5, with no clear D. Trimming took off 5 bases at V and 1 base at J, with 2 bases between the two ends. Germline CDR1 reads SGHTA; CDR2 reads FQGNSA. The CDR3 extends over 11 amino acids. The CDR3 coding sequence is TGTGCCAGCAGCCGCCAAGAGACCCAGTACTTC. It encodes CASSRQETQYF.

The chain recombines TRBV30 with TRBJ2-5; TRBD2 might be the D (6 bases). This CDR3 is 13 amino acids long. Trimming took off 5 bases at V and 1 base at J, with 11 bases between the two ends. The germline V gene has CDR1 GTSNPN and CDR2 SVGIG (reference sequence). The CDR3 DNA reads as TGTGCCTGGGGGTGGGGGGTCCAAGAGACCCAGTACTTC. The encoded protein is CAWGWGVQETQYF.

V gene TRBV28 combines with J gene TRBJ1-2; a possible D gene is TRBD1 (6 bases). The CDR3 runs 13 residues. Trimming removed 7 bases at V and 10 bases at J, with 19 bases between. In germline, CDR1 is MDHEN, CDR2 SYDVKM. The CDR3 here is CASIPRGGWSYTF. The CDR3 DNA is TGTGCCAGCATTCCCCGCGGGGGCTGGTCCTACACCTTC.

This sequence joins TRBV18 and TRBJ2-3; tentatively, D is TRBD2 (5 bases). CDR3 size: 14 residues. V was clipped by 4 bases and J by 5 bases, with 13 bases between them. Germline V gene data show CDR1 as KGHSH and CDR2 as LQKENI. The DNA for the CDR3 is TGTGCCAGCTCACAAGGACTGGCCCAAGATACGCAGTATTTT. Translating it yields CASSQGLAQDTQYF.

The CDR3, as DNA: TGTGCCAGCAGTTTAGCGGGACTCTACAATGAGCAGTTCTTC. Its protein is CASSLAGLYNEQFF. The chain joins TRBV27 to TRBJ2-1, with D tentatively TRBD2 (6 bases). Germline V gene sequence: CDR1 MNHEY, CDR2 SMNVEV (reference sequence). With 2 bases removed from V and 3 bases from J, the gap between germline ends came to 8 bases. The CDR3 extends over 14 amino acids.

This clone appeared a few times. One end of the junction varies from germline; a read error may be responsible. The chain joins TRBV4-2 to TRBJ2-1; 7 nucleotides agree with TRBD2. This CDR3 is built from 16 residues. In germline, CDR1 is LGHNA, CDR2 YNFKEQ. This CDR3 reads CARSRGVAESYNEQFF. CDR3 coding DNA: TGTGCCCGCAGCCGGGGGGTAGCGGAGTCCTACAATGAGCAGTTCTTC.

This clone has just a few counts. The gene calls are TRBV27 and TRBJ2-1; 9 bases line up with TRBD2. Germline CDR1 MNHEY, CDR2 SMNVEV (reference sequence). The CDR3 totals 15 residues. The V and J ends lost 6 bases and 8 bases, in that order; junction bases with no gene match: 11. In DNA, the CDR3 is TGTGCCAGCAGGCCTCTAGCGGGGAATGGCGATGAGCAGTTCTTC. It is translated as CASRPLAGNGDEQFF.

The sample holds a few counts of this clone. The CDR3 region has the DNA TGTGCCAGCAGCCAAGCTCCGGGACAGGGGAACGATGAGCAGTTCTTC. This gives the protein CASSQAPGQGNDEQFF. V and J are TRBV25-1 and TRBJ2-1, with 10 bases that match TRBD1. The CDR3 is 16 amino acids. After removal of 6 bases from V and 8 bases from J, the junction contained 13 bases not matched to a gene. Germline loops: CDR1 MGHDK, CDR2 SYGVNS.

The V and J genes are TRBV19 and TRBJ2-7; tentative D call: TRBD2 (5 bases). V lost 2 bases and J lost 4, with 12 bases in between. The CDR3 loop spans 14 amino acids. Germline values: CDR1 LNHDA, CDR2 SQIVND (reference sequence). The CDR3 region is CASSITFGVYEQYF. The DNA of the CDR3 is TGTGCCAGTAGTATAACATTCGGGGTTTACGAGCAGTACTTC.

The CDR3 spells CAISEFRREQETQYF. In DNA form, the CDR3 reads TGTGCCATCAGTGAATTTAGGAGGGAACAAGAGACCCAGTACTTC. The chain uses TRBV10-3 and TRBJ2-5, with D maybe TRBD2 (6 bases). Germline lookup yields CDR1 ENHRY and CDR2 SYGVKD. The V gene lost 3 bases and the J gene lost 2 bases, with 13 bases spanning the gap. This CDR3 is 15 amino acids long.

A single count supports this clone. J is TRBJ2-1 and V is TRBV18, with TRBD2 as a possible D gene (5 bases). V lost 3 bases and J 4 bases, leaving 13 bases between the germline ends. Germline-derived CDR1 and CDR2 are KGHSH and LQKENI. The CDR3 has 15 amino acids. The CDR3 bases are TGTGCCAGCTCACCTAAAGCCAGCGGTTACAATGAGCAGTTCTTC. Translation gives CASSPKASGYNEQFF.

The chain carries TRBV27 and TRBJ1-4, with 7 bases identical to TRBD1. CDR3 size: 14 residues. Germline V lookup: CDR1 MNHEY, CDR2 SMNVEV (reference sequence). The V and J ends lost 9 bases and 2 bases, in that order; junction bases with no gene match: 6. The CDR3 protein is CASTTGFTNEKLFF. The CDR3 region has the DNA TGTGCCAGTACGACAGGGTTCACTAATGAAAAACTGTTTTTT. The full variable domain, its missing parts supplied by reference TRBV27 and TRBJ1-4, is EAQVTQNPRYLITVTGKKLTVTCSQNMNHEYMSWYRQDPGLGLRQIYYSMNVEVTDKGDVPEGYKVSRKEKRNFPLILESPSPNQTSLYFCASTTGFTNEKLFFGSGTQLSVL.

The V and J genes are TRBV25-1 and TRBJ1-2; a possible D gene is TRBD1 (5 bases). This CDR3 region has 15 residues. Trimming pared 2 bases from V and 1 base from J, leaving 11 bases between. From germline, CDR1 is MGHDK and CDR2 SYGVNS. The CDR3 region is CASSEKGPVNYGYTF. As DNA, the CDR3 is TGTGCCAGCAGTGAAAAGGGGCCTGTTAACTATGGCTACACCTTC.

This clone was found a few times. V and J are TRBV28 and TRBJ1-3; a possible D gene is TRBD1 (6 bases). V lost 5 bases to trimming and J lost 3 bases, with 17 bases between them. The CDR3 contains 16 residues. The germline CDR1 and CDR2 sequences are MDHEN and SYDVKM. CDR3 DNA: TGTGCCAGCAGTCGGGTACAGGGAACTCGTGGAAACACCATATATTTT. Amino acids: CASSRVQGTRGNTIYF.